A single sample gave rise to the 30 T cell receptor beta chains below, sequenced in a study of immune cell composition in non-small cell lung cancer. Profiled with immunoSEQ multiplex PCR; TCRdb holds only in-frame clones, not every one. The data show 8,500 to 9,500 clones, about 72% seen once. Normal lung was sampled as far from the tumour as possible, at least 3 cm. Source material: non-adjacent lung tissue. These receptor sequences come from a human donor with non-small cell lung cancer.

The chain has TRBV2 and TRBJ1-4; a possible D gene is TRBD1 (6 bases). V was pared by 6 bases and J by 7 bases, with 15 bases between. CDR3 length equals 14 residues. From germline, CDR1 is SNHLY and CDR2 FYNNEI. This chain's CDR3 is CASREQGVGEKLFF. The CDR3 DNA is TGTGCCAGCAGGGAACAGGGTGTTGGTGAAAAACTGTTTTTT.

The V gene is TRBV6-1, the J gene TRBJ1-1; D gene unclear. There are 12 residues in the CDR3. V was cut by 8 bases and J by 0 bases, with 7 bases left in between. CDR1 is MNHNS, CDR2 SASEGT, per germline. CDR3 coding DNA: TGTGCCAGCGGCCGGGTGAACACTGAAGCTTTCTTT. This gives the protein CASGRVNTEAFF.

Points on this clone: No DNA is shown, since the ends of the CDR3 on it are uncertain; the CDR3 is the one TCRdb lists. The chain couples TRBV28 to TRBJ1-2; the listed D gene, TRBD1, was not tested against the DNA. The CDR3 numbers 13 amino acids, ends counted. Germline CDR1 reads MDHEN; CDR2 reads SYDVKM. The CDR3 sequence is CASSFLAGSGYTF.

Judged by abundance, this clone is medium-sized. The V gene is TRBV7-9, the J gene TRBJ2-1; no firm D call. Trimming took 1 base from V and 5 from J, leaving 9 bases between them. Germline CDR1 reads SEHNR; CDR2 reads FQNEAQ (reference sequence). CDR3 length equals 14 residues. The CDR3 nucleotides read TGTGCCAGCAGCTTAGGGTCCAGCCACAATGAGCAGTTCTTC. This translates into CASSLGSSHNEQFF. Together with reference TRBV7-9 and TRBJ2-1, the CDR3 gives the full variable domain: DTGVSQNPRHKITKRGQNVTFRCDPISEHNRLYWYRQTLGQGPEFLTYFQNEAQLEKSRLLSDRFSAERPKGSFSTLEIQRTEQGDSAMYLCASSLGSSHNEQFFGPGTRLTVL.

The CDR3 DNA sequence: TGTGCCAGCAGTTTCCACGGAACCCCTTACGAGCAGTACTTC. Amino acid sequence: CASSFHGTPYEQYF. The chain carries TRBV27 and TRBJ2-7; D ambiguous. Germline CDR1 and CDR2: MNHEY and SMNVEV (reference sequence). V lost 3 bases and J 4 bases, leaving 13 bases between the germline ends. The CDR3 has 14 amino acids.

CDR3 nucleotides: TGTGCCAGCGAGAAACTAGCGGGAGACAATGAGCAGTTCTTC. Translating gives CASEKLAGDNEQFF. The J gene is TRBJ2-1, the V gene TRBV28, with 11 bases identical to TRBD2. The trim removed 8 bases at V and 5 bases at J, leaving 5 bases unmatched. Germline loops: CDR1 MDHEN, CDR2 SYDVKM. This CDR3 has 14 residues. The full variable domain, rest sourced from reference TRBV28 and TRBJ2-1, is DVKVTQSSRYLVKRTGEKVFLECVQDMDHENMFWYRQDPGLGLRLIYFSYDVKMKEKGDIPEGYSVSREKKERFSLILESASTNQTSMYLCASEKLAGDNEQFFGPGTRLTVL.

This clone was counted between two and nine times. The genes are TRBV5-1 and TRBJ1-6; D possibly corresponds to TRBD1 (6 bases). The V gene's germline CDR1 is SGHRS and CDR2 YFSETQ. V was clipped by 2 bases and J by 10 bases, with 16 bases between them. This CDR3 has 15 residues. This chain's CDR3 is CASSLQGLGDSPLHF. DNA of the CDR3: TGCGCCAGCAGCTTACAGGGACTGGGGGACTCACCCCTCCACTTT.

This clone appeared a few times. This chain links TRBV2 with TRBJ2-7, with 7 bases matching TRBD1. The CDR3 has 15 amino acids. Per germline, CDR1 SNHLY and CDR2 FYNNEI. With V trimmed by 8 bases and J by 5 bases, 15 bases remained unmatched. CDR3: CASALLGTAKHEQYF. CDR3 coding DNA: TGTGCCAGCGCGCTCCTCGGGACAGCAAAGCACGAGCAGTACTTC.

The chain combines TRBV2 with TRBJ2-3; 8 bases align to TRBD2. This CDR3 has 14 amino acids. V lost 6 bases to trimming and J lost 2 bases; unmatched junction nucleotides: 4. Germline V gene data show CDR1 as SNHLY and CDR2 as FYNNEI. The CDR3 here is CASRKLAVTDTQYF. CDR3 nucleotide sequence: TGTGCCAGCAGGAAACTAGCGGTCACAGATACGCAGTATTTT.

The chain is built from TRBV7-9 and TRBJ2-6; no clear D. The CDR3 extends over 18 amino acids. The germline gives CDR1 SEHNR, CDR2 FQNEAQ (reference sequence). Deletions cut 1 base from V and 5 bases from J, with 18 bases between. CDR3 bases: TGTGCCAGCAGCTTAGTGCCATACCATCAAAGTCGGGCCAACGTCCTGACTTTC. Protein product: CASSLVPYHQSRANVLTF. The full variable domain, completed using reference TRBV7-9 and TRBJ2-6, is DTGVSQNPRHKITKRGQNVTFRCDPISEHNRLYWYRQTLGQGPEFLTYFQNEAQLEKSRLLSDRFSAERPKGSFSTLEIQRTEQGDSAMYLCASSLVPYHQSRANVLTFGAGSRLTVL.

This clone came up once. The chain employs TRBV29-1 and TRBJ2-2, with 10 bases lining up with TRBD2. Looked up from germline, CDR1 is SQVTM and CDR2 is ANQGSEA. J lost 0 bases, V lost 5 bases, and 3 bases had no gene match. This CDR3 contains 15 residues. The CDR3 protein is CSVLSGRTNTGELFF. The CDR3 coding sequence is TGCAGCGTTCTTAGCGGGAGGACGAACACCGGGGAGCTGTTTTTT.

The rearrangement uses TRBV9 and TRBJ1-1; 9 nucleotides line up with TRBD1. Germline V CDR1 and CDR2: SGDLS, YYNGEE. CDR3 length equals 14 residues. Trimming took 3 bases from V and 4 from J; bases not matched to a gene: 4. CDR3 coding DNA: TGTGCCAGCAGCGCACGACAGGGGGGCACTGAAGCTTTCTTT. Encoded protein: CASSARQGGTEAFF. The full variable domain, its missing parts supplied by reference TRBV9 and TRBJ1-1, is DSGVTQTPKHLITATGQRVTLRCSPRSGDLSVYWYQQSLDQGLQFLIQYYNGEERAKGNILERFSAQQFPDLHSELNLSSLELGDSALYFCASSARQGGTEAFFGQGTRLTVV.

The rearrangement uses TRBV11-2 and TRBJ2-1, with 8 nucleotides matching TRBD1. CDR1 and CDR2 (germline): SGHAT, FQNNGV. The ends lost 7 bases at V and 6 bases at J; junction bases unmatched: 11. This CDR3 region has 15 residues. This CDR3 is CASKQTGVRGNEQFF. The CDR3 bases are TGTGCCAGCAAACAGACAGGGGTGAGAGGCAATGAGCAGTTCTTC.

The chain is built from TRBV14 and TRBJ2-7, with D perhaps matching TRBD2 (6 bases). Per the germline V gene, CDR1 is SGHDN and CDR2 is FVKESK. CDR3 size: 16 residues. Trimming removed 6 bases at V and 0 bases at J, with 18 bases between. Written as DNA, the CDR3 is TGTGCCAGCAGTCGTCTCGGTGCGGGGAACTCCTACGAGCAGTACTTC. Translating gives CASSRLGAGNSYEQYF.

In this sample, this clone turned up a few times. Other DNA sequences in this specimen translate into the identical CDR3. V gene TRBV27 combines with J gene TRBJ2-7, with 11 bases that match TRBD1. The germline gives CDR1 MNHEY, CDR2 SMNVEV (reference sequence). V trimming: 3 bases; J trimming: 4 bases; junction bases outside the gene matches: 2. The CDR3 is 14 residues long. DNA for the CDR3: TGTGCCAGCAGTTTGGACAGGGGGCCTTACGAGCAGTACTTC. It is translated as CASSLDRGPYEQYF.

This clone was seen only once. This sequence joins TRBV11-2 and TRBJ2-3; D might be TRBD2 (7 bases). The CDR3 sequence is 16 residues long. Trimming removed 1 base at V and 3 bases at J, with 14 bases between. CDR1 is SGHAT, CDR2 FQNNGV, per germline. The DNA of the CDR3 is TGTGCCAGCAGCTTAGCTGGAGGGGGGGGGACAGATACGCAGTATTTT. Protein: CASSLAGGGGTDTQYF.

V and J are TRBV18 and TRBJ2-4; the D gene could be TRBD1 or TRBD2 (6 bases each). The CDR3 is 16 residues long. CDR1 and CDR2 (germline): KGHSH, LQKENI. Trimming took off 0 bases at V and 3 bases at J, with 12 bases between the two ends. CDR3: CASSPPVGGGKNIQYF. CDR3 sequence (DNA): TGTGCCAGCTCACCACCGGTCGGGGGCGGCAAAAACATTCAGTACTTC.

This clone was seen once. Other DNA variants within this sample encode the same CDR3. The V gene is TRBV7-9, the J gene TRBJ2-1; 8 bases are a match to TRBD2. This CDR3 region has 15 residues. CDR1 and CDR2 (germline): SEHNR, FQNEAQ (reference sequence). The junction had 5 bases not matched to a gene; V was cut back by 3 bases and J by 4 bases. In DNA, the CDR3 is TGTGCCAGCAGCTTTGTCCGGGGGGGGTACAATGAGCAGTTCTTC. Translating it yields CASSFVRGGYNEQFF.

The CDR3 reads CATSNSRGGFYEQYF. The CDR3 DNA reads as TGTGCCACCAGCAATTCACGAGGGGGGTTCTACGAGCAGTACTTC. This chain connects TRBV15 to TRBJ2-7, with D perhaps given as TRBD1 or TRBD2 (6 bases each). The germline V gene has CDR1 LNHNV and CDR2 YYDKDF (reference sequence). CDR3 size: 15 residues. The V gene lost 4 bases and the J gene lost 3 bases, with 16 bases spanning the gap.

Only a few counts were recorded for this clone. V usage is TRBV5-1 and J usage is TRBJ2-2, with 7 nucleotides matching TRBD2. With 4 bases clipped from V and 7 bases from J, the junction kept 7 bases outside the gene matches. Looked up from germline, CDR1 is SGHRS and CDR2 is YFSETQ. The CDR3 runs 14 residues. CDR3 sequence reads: CASSPGGASGELFF. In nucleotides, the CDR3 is TGCGCCAGCAGCCCGGGGGGAGCAAGCGGGGAGCTGTTTTTT.

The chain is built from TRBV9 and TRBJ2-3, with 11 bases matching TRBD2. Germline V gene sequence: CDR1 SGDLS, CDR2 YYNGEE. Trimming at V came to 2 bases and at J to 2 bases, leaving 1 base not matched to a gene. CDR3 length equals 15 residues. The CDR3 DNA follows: TGTGCCAGCAGCGTTAGCGGGGGGGCCACAGATACGCAGTATTTT. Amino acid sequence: CASSVSGGATDTQYF.

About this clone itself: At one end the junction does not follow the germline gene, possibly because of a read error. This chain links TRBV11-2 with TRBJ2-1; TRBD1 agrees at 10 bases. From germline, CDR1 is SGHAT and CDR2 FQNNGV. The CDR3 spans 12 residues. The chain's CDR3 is CASSLGQGERIF. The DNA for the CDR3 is TGTGCCAGCAGCCTCGGACAGGGGGAAAGGATCTTC.

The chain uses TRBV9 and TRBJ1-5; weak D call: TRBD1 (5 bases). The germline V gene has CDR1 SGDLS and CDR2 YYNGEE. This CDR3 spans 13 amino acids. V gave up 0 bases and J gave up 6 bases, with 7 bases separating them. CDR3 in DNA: TGTGCCAGCAGCGTAGATGACAGTCAGCCCCAGCATTTT. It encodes CASSVDDSQPQHF.

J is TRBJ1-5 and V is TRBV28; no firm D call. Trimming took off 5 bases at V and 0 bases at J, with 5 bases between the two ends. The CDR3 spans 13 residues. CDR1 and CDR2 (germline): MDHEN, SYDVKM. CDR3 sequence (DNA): TGTGCCAGCAGTCTTGTTAGCAATCAGCCCCAGCATTTT. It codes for CASSLVSNQPQHF.

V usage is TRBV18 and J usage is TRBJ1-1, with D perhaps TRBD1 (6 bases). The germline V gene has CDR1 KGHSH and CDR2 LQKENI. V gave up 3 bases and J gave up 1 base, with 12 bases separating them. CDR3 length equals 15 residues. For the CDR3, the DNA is TGTGCCAGCTCACCGGGGGGCCGGACGAACACTGAAGCTTTCTTT. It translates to CASSPGGRTNTEAFF. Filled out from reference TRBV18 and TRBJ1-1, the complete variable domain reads NAGVMQNPRHLVRRRGQEARLRCSPMKGHSHVYWYRQLPEEGLKFMVYLQKENIIDESGMPKERFSAEFPKEGPSILRIQQVVRGDSAAYFCASSPGGRTNTEAFFGQGTRLTVV.

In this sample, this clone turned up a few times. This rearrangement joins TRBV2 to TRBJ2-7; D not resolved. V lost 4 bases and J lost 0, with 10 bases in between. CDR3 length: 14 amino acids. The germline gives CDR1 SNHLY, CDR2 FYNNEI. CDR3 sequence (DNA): TGTGCCAGCAGTGTGGGCAGCAGCTCCTACGAGCAGTACTTC. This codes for CASSVGSSSYEQYF.

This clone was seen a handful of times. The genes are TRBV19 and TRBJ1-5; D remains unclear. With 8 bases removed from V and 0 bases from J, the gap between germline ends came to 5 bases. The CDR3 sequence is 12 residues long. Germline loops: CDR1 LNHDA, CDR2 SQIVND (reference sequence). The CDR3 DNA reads TGTGCCAGTCGGGATAGCAATCAGCCCCAGCATTTT. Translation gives CASRDSNQPQHF.

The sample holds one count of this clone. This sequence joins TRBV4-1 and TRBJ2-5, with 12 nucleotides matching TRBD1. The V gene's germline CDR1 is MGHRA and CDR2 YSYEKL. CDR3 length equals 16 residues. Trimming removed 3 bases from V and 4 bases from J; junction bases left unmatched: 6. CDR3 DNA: TGCGCCAGCAGCCATTTGAGGGGACAGGGGGCAGAGACCCAGTACTTC. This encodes CASSHLRGQGAETQYF.

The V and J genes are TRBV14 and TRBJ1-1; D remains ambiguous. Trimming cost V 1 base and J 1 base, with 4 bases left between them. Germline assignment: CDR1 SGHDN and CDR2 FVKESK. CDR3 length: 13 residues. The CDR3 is CASSQGGNTEAFF. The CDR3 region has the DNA TGTGCCAGCAGCCAAGGGGGGAACACTGAAGCTTTCTTT.

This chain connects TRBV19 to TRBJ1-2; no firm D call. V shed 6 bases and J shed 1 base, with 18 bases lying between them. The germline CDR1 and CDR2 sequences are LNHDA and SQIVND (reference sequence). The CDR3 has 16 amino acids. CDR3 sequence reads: CASRDKGTISNYGYTF. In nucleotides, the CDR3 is TGTGCCAGTAGAGATAAGGGTACGATCAGTAACTATGGCTACACCTTC.